This T cell receptor (beta chain) was captured in a study of CD8 T cells in ankylosing spondylitis. Germline V gene data show CDR1 as SGDLS and CDR2 as YYNGEE. This CDR3 is built from 15 residues. Libraries of TCR beta came from quantitative 5'-RACE with molecular barcodes. TCRdb fed the 5' RACE reads into MiXCR, producing one record per CDR3 protein. The repertoire holds around 29,000 distinct CDR3 sequences, with roughly 5.3% as singletons. Turning to this clonotype: Its antigen is undetermined. A junction end diverges from the germline sequence, so it may reflect a read error.

Study observations and caveats: Earlier studies detected some motif variants in reactive arthritis synovial fluid and blood. The clones that were linked to disease were reported to be significantly enriched in matched synovial fluid samples from ankylosing spondylitis patients.

The source of this sequence is a female donor with ankylosing spondylitis or in good health (not recorded which). The chain couples TRBV9 to TRBJ2-3; D gene unclear. The source material was blood, either unsorted or a sorted T cell fraction (not recorded which). This CDR3 reads CASSVRSSSTDTQYF. Here the CDR3 DNA reads TGCGCCAGCAGCGTTAGGTCTTCTAGCACAGATACGCAGTATTTT. The variable domain in full, completed from reference TRBV9 and TRBJ2-3, reads DSGVTQTPKHLITATGQRVTLRCSPRSGDLSVYWYQQSLDQGLQFLIQYYNGEERAKGNILERFSAQQFPDLHSELNLSSLELGDSALYFCASSVRSSSTDTQYFGPGTRLTVL.